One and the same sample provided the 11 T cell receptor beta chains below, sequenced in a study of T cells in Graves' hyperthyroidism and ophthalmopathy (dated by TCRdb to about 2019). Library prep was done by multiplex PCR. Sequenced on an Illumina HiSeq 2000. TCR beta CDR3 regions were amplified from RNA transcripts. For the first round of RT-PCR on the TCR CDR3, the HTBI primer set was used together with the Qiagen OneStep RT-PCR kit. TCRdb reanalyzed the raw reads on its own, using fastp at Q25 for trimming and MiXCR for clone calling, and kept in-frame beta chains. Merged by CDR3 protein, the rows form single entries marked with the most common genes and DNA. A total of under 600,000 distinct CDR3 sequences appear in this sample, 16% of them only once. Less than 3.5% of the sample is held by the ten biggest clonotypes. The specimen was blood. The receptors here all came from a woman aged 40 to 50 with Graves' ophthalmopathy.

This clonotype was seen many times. The chain's CDR3 is CASSSFRTPSYEQYF. CDR3 bases: TGTGCCAGCAGCTCATTCAGGACTCCATCCTACGAGCAGTACTTC. V and J are TRBV7-2 and TRBJ2-7, with a possible D match to TRBD2 (5 bases). Germline V gene data show CDR1 as SGHTA and CDR2 as FQGNSA. This CDR3 has 15 amino acids. V was clipped by 4 bases and J by 1 base, with 14 bases between them.

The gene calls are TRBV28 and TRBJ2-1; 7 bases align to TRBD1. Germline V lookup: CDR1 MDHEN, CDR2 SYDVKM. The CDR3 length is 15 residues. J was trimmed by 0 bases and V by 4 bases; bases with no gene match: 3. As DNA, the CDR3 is TGTGCCAGCAGTTCAGGGGGTGTCTCCTACAATGAGCAGTTCTTC. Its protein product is CASSSGGVSYNEQFF.

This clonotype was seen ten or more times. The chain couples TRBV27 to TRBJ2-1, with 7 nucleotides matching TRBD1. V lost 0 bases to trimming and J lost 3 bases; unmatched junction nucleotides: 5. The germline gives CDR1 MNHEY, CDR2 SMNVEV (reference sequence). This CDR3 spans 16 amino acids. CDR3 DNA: TGTGCCAGCAGTTTATCGCTCGGGACAGACTACAATGAGCAGTTCTTC. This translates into CASSLSLGTDYNEQFF.

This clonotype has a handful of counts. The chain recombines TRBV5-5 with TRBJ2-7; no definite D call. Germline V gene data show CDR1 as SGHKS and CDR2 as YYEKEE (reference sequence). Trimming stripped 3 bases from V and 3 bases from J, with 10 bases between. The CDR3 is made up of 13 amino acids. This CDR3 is CASSSAVNYEQYF. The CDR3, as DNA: TGTGCCAGCAGCTCCGCCGTAAACTACGAGCAGTACTTC.

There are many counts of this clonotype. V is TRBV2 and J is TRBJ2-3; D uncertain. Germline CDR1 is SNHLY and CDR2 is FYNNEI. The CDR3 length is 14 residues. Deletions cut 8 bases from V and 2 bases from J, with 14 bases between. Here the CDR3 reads CASSLSRYTDTQYF. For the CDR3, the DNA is TGTGCCAGCTCCCTTAGCCGGTACACAGATACGCAGTATTTT.

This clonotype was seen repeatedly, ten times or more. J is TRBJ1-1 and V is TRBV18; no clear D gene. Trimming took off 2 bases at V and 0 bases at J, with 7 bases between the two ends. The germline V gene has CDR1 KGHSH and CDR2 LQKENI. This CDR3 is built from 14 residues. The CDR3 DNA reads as TGTGCCAGCTCACCAACGAGGATGAACACTGAAGCTTTCTTT. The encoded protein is CASSPTRMNTEAFF.

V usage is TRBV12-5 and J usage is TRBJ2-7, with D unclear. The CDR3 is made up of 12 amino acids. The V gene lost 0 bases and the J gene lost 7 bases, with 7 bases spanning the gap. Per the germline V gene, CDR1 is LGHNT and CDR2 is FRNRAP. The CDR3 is CASGLVPWEQYF. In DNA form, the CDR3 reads TGTGCTAGTGGTTTGGTACCTTGGGAGCAGTACTTC.

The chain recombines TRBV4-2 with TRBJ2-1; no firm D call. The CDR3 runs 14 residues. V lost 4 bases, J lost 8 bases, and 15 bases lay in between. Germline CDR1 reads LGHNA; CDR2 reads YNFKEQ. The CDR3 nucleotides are TGTGCCAGCAGCCGGACCCCCCAAAGTCATGAGCAGTTCTTC. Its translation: CASSRTPQSHEQFF.

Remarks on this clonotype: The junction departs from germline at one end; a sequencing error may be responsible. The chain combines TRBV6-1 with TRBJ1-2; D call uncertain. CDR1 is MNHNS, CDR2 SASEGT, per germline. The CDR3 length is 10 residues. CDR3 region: CASSAGGCTF. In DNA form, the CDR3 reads TGTGCCAGCAGTGCAGGTGGCTGCACCTTC.

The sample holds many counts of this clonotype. CDR3: CASRPMGSVYGYTF. The CDR3 nucleotides are TGTGCCAGCAGGCCCATGGGGAGCGTCTATGGCTACACCTTC. V and J are TRBV6-2 or TRBV6-3 and TRBJ1-2; no clear D gene. CDR1 is MNHEY, CDR2 SVGEGT, per germline. There are 14 residues in the CDR3. Deletions cut 6 bases from V and 4 bases from J, with 15 bases between.

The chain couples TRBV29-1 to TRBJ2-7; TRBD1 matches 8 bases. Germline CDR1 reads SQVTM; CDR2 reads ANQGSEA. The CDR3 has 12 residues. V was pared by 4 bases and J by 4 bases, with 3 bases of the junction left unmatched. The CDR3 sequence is CSVGQGWYEQYF. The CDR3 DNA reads TGCAGCGTTGGACAGGGGTGGTACGAGCAGTACTTC.